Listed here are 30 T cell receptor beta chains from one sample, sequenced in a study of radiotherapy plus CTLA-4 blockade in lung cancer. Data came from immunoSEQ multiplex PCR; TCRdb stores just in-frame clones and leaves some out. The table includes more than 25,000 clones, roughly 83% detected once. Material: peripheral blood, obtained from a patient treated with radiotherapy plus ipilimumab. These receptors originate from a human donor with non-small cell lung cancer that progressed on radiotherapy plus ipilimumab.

The CDR3 spells CASSPGGGGERYEQYF. CDR3 sequence (DNA): TGCGCCAGCAGTCCCGGTGGGGGGGGCGAGCGCTACGAGCAGTACTTC. V usage is TRBV5-1 and J usage is TRBJ2-7, with D perhaps TRBD2 (7 bases). V was trimmed by 5 bases and J by 3 bases, leaving 21 bases between them. The germline gives CDR1 SGHRS, CDR2 YFSETQ. This CDR3 has 16 residues.

The CDR3 region is CASSYSRDYSYEQYF. In DNA form, the CDR3 reads TGTGCCAGCAGTTACTCGAGGGACTACTCCTACGAGCAGTACTTC. This chain joins TRBV6-5 and TRBJ2-7; 7 bases fit TRBD2. The CDR3 contains 15 residues. Looked up from germline, CDR1 is MNHEY and CDR2 is SVGAGI. The trim removed 0 bases at V and 0 bases at J, leaving 2 bases unmatched.

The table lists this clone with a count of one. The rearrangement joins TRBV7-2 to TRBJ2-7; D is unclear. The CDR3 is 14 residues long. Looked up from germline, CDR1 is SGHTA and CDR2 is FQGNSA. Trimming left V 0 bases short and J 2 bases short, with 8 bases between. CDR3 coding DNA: TGTGCCAGCAGCTTAGCGCTAAGGGCCTACGAGCAGTACTTC. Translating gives CASSLALRAYEQYF.

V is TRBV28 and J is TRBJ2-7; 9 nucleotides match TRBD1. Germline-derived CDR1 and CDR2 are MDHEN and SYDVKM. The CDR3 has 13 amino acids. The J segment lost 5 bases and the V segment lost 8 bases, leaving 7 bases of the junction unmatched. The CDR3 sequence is CASSRTGVDEQYF. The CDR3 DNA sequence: TGTGCCAGCTCCAGGACAGGGGTCGACGAGCAGTACTTC.

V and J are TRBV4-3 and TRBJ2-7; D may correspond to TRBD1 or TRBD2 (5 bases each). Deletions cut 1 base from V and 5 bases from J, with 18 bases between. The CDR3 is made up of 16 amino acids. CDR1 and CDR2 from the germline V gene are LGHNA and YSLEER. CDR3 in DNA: TGCGCCAGCAGCCAAGCCCCGGGACGGCTTCGGGACGAGCAGTACTTC. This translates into CASSQAPGRLRDEQYF.

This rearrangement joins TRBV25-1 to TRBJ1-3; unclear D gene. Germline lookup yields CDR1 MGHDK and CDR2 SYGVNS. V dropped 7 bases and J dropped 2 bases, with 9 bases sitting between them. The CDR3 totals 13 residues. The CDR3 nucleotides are TGTGCCAGCATCCCCTGGGCTGGAAACACCATATATTTT. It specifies CASIPWAGNTIYF.

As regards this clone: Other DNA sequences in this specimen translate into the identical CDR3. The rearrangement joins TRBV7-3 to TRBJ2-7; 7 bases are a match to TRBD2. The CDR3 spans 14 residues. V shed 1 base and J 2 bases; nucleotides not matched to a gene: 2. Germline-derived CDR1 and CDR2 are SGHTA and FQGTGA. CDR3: CASSLMGGPYEQYF. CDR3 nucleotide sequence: TGTGCCAGCAGCTTAATGGGAGGGCCCTACGAGCAGTACTTC. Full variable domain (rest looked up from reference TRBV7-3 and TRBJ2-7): GAGVSQTPSNKVTEKGKYVELRCDPISGHTALYWYRQSLGQGPEFLIYFQGTGAADDSGLPNDRFFAVRPEGSVSTLKIQRTERGDSAVYLCASSLMGGPYEQYFGPGTRLTVT.

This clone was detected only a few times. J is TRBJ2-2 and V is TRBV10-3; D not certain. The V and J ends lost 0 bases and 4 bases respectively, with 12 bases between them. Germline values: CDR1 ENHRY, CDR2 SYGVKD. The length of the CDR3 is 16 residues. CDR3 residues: CAISESSAAVTGELFF. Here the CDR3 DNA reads TGTGCCATCAGTGAGTCGAGTGCAGCTGTCACCGGGGAGCTGTTTTTT.

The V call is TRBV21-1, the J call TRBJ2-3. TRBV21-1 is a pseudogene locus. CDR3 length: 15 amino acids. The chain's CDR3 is CASSKCSDGTDTQYF. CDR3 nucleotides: TGTGCCAGCAGCAAATGTAGTGATGGAACAGATACGCAGTATTTT.

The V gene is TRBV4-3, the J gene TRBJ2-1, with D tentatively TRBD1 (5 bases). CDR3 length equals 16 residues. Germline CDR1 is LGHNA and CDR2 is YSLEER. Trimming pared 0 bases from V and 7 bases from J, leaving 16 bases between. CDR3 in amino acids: CASSQDMQGYWNEQFF. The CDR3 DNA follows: TGCGCCAGCAGCCAAGATATGCAGGGTTATTGGAATGAGCAGTTCTTC.

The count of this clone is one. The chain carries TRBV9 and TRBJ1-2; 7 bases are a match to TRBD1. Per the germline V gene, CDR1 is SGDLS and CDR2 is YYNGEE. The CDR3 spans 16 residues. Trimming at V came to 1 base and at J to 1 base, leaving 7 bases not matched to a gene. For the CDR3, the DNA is TGTGCCAGCAGCGTATATGAGGGGGCGAGTAACTATGGCTACACCTTC. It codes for CASSVYEGASNYGYTF.

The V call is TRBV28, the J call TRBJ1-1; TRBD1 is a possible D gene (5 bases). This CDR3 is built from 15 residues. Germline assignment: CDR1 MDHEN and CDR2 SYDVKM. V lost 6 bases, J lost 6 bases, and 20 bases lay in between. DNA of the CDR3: TGTGCCAGCAGCGACCTGGGAGGGGTGGAGGCTGAAGCTTTCTTT. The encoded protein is CASSDLGGVEAEAFF.

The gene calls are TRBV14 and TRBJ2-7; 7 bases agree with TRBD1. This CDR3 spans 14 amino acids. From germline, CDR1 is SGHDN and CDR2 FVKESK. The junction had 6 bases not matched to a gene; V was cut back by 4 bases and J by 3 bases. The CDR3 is CASSRDRDNYEQYF. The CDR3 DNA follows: TGTGCCAGCAGCCGAGACAGGGACAACTACGAGCAGTACTTC.

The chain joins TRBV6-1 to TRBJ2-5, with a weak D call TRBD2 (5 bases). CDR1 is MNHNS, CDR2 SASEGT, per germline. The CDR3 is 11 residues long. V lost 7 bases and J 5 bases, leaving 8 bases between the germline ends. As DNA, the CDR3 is TGTGCCAGCACTAGAGGGGAGACCCAGTACTTC. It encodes CASTRGETQYF.

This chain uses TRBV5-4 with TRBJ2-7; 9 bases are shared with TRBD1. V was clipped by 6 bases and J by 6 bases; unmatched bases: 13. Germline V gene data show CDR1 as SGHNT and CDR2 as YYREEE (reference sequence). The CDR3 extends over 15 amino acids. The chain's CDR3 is CASTQGDRVIREQYF. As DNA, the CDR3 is TGTGCCAGCACCCAAGGGGACAGGGTTATTCGCGAGCAGTACTTC.

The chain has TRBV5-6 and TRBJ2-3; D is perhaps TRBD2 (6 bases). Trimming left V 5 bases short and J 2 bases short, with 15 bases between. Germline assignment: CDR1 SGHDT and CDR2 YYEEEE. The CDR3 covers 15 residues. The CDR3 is CASSAGLRATDTQYF. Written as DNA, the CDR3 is TGTGCCAGCAGTGCGGGACTCCGTGCCACAGATACGCAGTATTTT.

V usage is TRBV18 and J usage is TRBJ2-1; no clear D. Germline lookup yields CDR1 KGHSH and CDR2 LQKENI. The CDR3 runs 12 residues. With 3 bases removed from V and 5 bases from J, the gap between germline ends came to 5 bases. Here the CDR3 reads CASSPQNNEQFF. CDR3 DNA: TGTGCCAGCTCACCCCAAAACAATGAGCAGTTCTTC.

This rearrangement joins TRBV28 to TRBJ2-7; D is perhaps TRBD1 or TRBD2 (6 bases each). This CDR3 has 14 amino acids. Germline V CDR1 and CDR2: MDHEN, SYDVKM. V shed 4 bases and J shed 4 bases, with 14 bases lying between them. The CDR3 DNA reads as TGTGCCAGCAGTTCTGGGGGCGCGGGGTACGAGCAGTACTTC. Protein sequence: CASSSGGAGYEQYF.

CDR3 sequence reads: CASSVLQGPYSGANVLTF. Written as DNA, the CDR3 is TGTGCCAGCTCAGTATTACAGGGCCCCTACTCTGGGGCCAACGTCCTGACTTTC. This sequence joins TRBV18 and TRBJ2-6; weak D call: TRBD1 (6 bases). The V end lost 5 bases, the J end lost 0 bases, and 17 bases lay between the germline ends. The V gene's germline CDR1 is KGHSH and CDR2 LQKENI. This CDR3 comprises 18 residues.

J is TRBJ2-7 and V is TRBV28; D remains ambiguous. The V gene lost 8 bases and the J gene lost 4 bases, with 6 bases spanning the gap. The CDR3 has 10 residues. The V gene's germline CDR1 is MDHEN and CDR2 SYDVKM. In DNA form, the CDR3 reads TGTGCCAGCGGCCATTACGAGCAGTACTTC. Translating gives CASGHYEQYF.

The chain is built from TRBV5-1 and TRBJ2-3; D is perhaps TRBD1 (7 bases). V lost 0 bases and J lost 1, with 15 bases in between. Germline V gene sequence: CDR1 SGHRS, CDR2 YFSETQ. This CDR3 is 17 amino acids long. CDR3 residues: CASSLARGRGGTDTQYF. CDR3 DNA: TGCGCCAGCAGCTTGGCCAGGGGCAGGGGGGGCACAGATACGCAGTATTTT.

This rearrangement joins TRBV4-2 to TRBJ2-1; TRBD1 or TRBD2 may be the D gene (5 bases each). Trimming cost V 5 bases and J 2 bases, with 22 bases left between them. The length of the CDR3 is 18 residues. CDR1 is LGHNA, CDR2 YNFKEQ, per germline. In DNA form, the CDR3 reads TGTGCCAGCAGCTTGGGGGAAGCCCAGTGGCGGACCTACAATGAGCAGTTCTTC. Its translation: CASSLGEAQWRTYNEQFF.

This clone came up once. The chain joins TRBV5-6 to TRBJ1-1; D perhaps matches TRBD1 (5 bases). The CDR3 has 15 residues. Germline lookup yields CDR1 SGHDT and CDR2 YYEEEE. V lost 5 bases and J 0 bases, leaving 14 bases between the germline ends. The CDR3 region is CASSPGTFMNTEAFF. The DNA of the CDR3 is TGTGCCAGCAGTCCGGGGACTTTCATGAACACTGAAGCTTTCTTT. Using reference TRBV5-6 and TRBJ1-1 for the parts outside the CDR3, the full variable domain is DAGVTQSPTHLIKTRGQQVTLRCSPKSGHDTVSWYQQALGQGPQFIFQYYEEEERQRGNFPDRFSGHQFPNYSSELNVNALLLGDSALYLCASSPGTFMNTEAFFGQGTRLTVV.

The CDR3 DNA reads as TGTGCCAGCAGCTTCAGGGGGGGAAACACTGAAGCTTTCTTT. It encodes CASSFRGGNTEAFF. The chain carries TRBV5-4 and TRBJ1-1; 7 nucleotides line up with TRBD1. V shed 2 bases and J 2 bases; nucleotides not matched to a gene: 3. The length of the CDR3 is 14 residues. Germline lookup yields CDR1 SGHNT and CDR2 YYREEE (reference sequence). The complete variable domain, with remaining parts taken from reference TRBV5-4 and TRBJ1-1, reads ETGVTQSPTHLIKTRGQQVTLRCSSQSGHNTVSWYQQALGQGPQFIFQYYREEENGRGNFPPRFSGLQFPNYSSELNVNALELDDSALYLCASSFRGGNTEAFFGQGTRLTVV.

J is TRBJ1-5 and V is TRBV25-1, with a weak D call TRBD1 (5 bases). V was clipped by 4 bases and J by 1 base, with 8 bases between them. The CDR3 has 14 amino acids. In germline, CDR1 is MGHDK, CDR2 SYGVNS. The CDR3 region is CASSGAGSNQPQHF. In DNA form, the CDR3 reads TGTGCCAGCAGTGGGGCAGGGAGCAATCAGCCCCAGCATTTT.

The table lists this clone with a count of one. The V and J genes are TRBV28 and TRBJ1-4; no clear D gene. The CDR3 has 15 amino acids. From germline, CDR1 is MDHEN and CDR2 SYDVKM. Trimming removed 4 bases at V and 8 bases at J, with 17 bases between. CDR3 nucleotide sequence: TGTGCCAGCAGTTCTTTCACCGGTCGGGAGGAAAAACTGTTTTTT. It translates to CASSSFTGREEKLFF. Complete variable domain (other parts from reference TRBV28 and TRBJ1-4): DVKVTQSSRYLVKRTGEKVFLECVQDMDHENMFWYRQDPGLGLRLIYFSYDVKMKEKGDIPEGYSVSREKKERFSLILESASTNQTSMYLCASSSFTGREEKLFFGSGTQLSVL.

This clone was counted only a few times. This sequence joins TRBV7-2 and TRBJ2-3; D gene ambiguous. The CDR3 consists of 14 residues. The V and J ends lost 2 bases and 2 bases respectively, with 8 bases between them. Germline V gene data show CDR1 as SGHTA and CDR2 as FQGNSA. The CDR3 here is CASSLNGFTDTQYF. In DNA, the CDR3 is TGTGCCAGCAGCTTAAACGGCTTCACAGATACGCAGTATTTT.

Here the CDR3 reads CASKKGPVTEAFF. Here the CDR3 DNA reads TGTGCCAGCAAGAAGGGACCGGTAACTGAAGCTTTCTTT. The gene calls are TRBV7-6 and TRBJ1-1, with D possibly matching TRBD1 (5 bases). The ends were cut back, 7 bases at V and 5 bases at J, with 14 bases in the middle. Germline V gene sequence: CDR1 SGHVS, CDR2 FNYEAQ. The CDR3 sequence is 13 residues long.

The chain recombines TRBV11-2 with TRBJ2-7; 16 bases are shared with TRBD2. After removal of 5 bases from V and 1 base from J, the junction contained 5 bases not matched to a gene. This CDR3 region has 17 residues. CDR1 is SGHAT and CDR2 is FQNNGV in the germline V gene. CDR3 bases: TGTGCCAGCAGCCCGGGACTAGCGGGAGGGCTATCCTACGAGCAGTACTTC. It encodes CASSPGLAGGLSYEQYF.

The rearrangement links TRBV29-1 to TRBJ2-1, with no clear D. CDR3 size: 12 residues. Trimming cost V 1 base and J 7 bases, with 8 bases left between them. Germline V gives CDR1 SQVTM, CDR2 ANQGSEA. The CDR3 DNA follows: TGCAGCGTTGAAGTTAGGTGGAATGAGCAGTTCTTC. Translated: CSVEVRWNEQFF.